The 22 T cell receptor beta chains below all came from one sample that was sequenced in a study of identical twins. MiXCR, run by TCRdb on the 5' RACE reads, gives a single entry per CDR3 protein. The sample contains 570,000 or so distinct CDR3 sequences, 9.6% of which appear only once. These records were also assigned to another study, of yellow fever vaccine responses in identical twins.

The source material was PBMCs. These receptors were obtained from a woman aged 18-29 years in good health.

This clonotype occurred many times. V and J are TRBV12-3 or TRBV12-4 and TRBJ2-3; D is perhaps TRBD1 (5 bases). The CDR3 extends over 14 amino acids. The V end was cut by 2 bases, the J end by 6 bases, with 12 bases between. CDR3 sequence: CASSLTGKVDTQYF. CDR3 in DNA: TGTGCCAGCAGTTTAACAGGCAAGGTGGATACGCAGTATTTT.

The gene calls are TRBV20-1 and TRBJ2-1; D is undetermined. Germline-derived CDR1 and CDR2 are DFQATT and SNEGSKA (reference sequence). V shed 0 bases and J shed 3 bases, with 12 bases lying between them. The CDR3 runs to 15 residues. The CDR3, as DNA: TGCAGTGCTAGAGAGGATGGGGTGTACTACAATGAGCAGTTCTTC. Translated: CSAREDGVYYNEQFF.

The gene calls are TRBV19 and TRBJ2-1, with D possibly being TRBD2 (6 bases). V was clipped by 1 base and J by 7 bases, with 11 bases between them. The germline V gene encodes CDR1 LNHDA and CDR2 SQIVND (reference sequence). The CDR3 length is 14 residues. The CDR3 here is CASSIVGGMNEQFF. CDR3 in DNA: TGTGCCAGTAGTATAGTGGGAGGAATGAATGAGCAGTTCTTC. The full variable domain, with the rest looked up from reference TRBV19 and TRBJ2-1, is DGGITQSPKYLFRKEGQNVTLSCEQNLNHDAMYWYRQDPGQGLRLIYYSQIVNDFQKGDIAEGYSVSREKKESFPLTVTSAQKNPTAFYLCASSIVGGMNEQFFGPGTRLTVL.

Ten or more counts support this clonotype. The chain employs TRBV24-1 and TRBJ2-1; 12 bases agree with TRBD1. From germline, CDR1 is KGHDR and CDR2 SFDVKD. The J segment lost 10 bases and the V segment lost 0 bases, leaving 3 bases of the junction unmatched. This CDR3 is 15 amino acids long. CDR3 bases: TGTGCCACCAGTGATTTGGGGACAGGGGGCGTGGAGCAGTTCTTC. This sequence encodes CATSDLGTGGVEQFF.

There are many counts of this clonotype. This chain joins TRBV3-1 and TRBJ2-1; D may be TRBD1 or TRBD2 (6 bases each). The germline V and J ends were trimmed by 5 bases and 5 bases, with 19 bases remaining between them. CDR1 and CDR2 (germline): LGHDT, YNNKEL (reference sequence). The CDR3 has 16 residues. In nucleotides, the CDR3 is TGTGCCAGCAGCGGACGTGCCGGGGGCTTTAACAATGAGCAGTTCTTC. The encoded protein is CASSGRAGGFNNEQFF.

V gene TRBV20-1 combines with J gene TRBJ1-1, with no clear D. The germline CDR1 and CDR2 sequences are DFQATT and SNEGSKA (reference sequence). This CDR3 has 15 amino acids. V was pared by 0 bases and J by 5 bases, with 16 bases between. The CDR3 region has the DNA TGCAGTGCTAGAGATCATTCAAGGGTCGGGACTGAAGCTTTCTTT. Its protein product is CSARDHSRVGTEAFF.

This clonotype was picked up many times. The rearrangement links TRBV20-1 to TRBJ2-3; 12 bases align to TRBD2. The junction had 3 bases not matched to a gene; V was cut back by 1 base and J by 4 bases. Germline CDR1 DFQATT, CDR2 SNEGSKA (reference sequence). This CDR3 spans 15 amino acids. DNA for the CDR3: TGCAGTGCTAGAGGGCGACTAGCGGGAGCAGATACGCAGTATTTT. This sequence encodes CSARGRLAGADTQYF.

This clonotype was picked up a small number of times. This chain links TRBV28 with TRBJ2-5, with 9 bases aligning to TRBD1. The CDR3 length is 15 residues. Germline CDR1 reads MDHEN; CDR2 reads SYDVKM. V dropped 5 bases and J dropped 4; count of bases not matched to a gene: 8. The CDR3 DNA is TGTGCCAGCAGTACAGACAGGGGGACAAGAGAGACCCAGTACTTC. This codes for CASSTDRGTRETQYF.

CDR3 in amino acids: CASSLSAGGGYGYTF. CDR3 nucleotides: TGTGCCAGCAGCTTATCGGCAGGGGGCGGCTATGGCTACACCTTC. The chain links TRBV7-9 to TRBJ1-2; TRBD1 aligns across 8 bases. The CDR3 has 15 amino acids. Germline V gives CDR1 SEHNR, CDR2 FQNEAQ (reference sequence). Losses at the gene ends were 2 bases for V and 4 bases for J; bases not matched to a gene: 6.

This chain joins TRBV7-2 and TRBJ2-2; the D gene is possibly TRBD2 (6 bases). With 5 bases removed from V and 4 bases from J, the gap between germline ends came to 14 bases. The CDR3 is 15 amino acids. Looked up from germline, CDR1 is SGHTA and CDR2 is FQGNSA. CDR3 sequence reads: CASSASGLPTGELFF. In DNA form, the CDR3 reads TGTGCCAGCAGCGCGAGCGGGCTACCCACCGGGGAGCTGTTTTTT.

The chain is built from TRBV12-3 or TRBV12-4 and TRBJ2-2, with D possibly TRBD1 on 6 matching bases. CDR3 size: 14 residues. V gave up 6 bases and J gave up 6 bases, with 14 bases separating them. The CDR3 loop reads CASRIQGVAGELFF. DNA of the CDR3: TGTGCCAGCAGGATACAGGGAGTTGCCGGGGAGCTGTTTTTT.

This clonotype was picked up many times. The chain combines TRBV27 with TRBJ2-1; D possibly corresponds to TRBD2 (5 bases). The CDR3 runs 15 residues. Trimming left V 4 bases short and J 0 bases short, with 10 bases between. CDR1 and CDR2 from the germline V gene are MNHEY and SMNVEV (reference sequence). The CDR3 spells CASSWSGNSYNEQFF. The CDR3 coding sequence is TGTGCCAGCAGTTGGTCCGGGAACTCCTACAATGAGCAGTTCTTC.

This clonotype was detected a few times. CDR3 sequence reads: CASRPPFGTEAFF. CDR3 in DNA: TGTGCCAGCAGGCCCCCCTTCGGCACTGAAGCTTTCTTT. V is TRBV7-2 and J is TRBJ1-1, with unresolved D. The CDR3 has 13 residues. Trimming took off 6 bases at V and 4 bases at J, with 12 bases between the two ends. Germline values: CDR1 SGHTA, CDR2 FQGNSA.

The V call is TRBV24-1, the J call TRBJ2-1, with 7 nucleotides matching TRBD2. The J segment lost 9 bases and the V segment lost 8 bases, leaving 12 bases of the junction unmatched. The CDR3 is made up of 14 amino acids. CDR1 is KGHDR and CDR2 is SFDVKD in the germline V gene. For the CDR3, the DNA is TGTGCCACCACTGGTGGAGTAGCGGGTAGTGAGCAGTTCTTC. Encoded protein: CATTGGVAGSEQFF.

This clonotype was detected only a few times. J is TRBJ1-1 and V is TRBV20-1; D is possibly TRBD1 (5 bases). The CDR3 spans 11 residues. Germline V gene sequence: CDR1 DFQATT, CDR2 SNEGSKA (reference sequence). Between the trimmed V and J ends, which lost 5 bases and 4 bases, there was a span of 8 bases. The CDR3 is CSADTGTEAFF. The CDR3 DNA is TGCAGTGCTGATACAGGCACTGAAGCTTTCTTT.

This clonotype was observed at least ten times. The chain has TRBV7-9 and TRBJ2-7; D gene unclear. The length of the CDR3 is 13 residues. With 5 bases removed from V and 5 bases from J, the gap between germline ends came to 13 bases. Looked up from germline, CDR1 is SEHNR and CDR2 is FQNEAQ (reference sequence). For the CDR3, the DNA is TGTGCCAGCAGCCCAGGTCTTAGGGACGAGCAGTACTTC. Translating gives CASSPGLRDEQYF.

This clonotype was detected only a few times. The V gene is TRBV12-3 or TRBV12-4, the J gene TRBJ2-1; D tentatively fits TRBD1 or TRBD2 (5 bases each). V gave up 5 bases and J gave up 5 bases, with 16 bases separating them. The CDR3 is 15 residues long. CDR3 DNA: TGTGCCAGCAGTACCAAGTGGGACCGTAACAATGAGCAGTTCTTC. Translated, it gives CASSTKWDRNNEQFF.

The CDR3 here is CASNWRQAPYNEQFF. The DNA of the CDR3 is TGTGCCAGCAACTGGCGGCAGGCGCCATACAATGAGCAGTTCTTC. The chain is built from TRBV5-6 and TRBJ2-1; the D is unclear. The CDR3 runs 15 residues. Germline CDR1 is SGHDT and CDR2 is YYEEEE. The V and J ends lost 6 bases and 4 bases respectively, with 17 bases between them.

This clonotype was seen repeatedly, ten times or more. This chain connects TRBV24-1 to TRBJ2-2; D remains ambiguous. V lost 5 bases, J lost 0 bases, and 9 bases lay in between. From germline, CDR1 is KGHDR and CDR2 SFDVKD. This CDR3 has 15 residues. CDR3 region: CATSGQSTNTGELFF. Written as DNA, the CDR3 is TGTGCCACCAGTGGCCAAAGTACGAACACCGGGGAGCTGTTTTTT.

V and J are TRBV11-3 and TRBJ2-7, with unresolved D. Trimming took off 1 base at V and 6 bases at J, with 10 bases between the two ends. The CDR3 runs 13 residues. The germline gives CDR1 SGHNT, CDR2 YENEEA. Here the CDR3 DNA reads TGTGCCAGCAGCTTAGGACCCTCGTCCGAGCAGTACTTC. It codes for CASSLGPSSEQYF.

This clonotype was counted many times. The gene calls are TRBV29-1 and TRBJ2-1; TRBD1 aligns across 7 bases. The CDR3 extends over 15 amino acids. The ends lost 3 bases at V and 2 bases at J; junction bases unmatched: 7. Germline values: CDR1 SQVTM, CDR2 ANQGSEA. CDR3 DNA sequence: TGCAGCGTTGAGGTTAGTGACAGGGCCTACAATGAGCAGTTCTTC. Amino acid sequence: CSVEVSDRAYNEQFF.

This chain links TRBV5-5 with TRBJ2-3, with 9 bases lining up with TRBD2. The CDR3 loop spans 16 amino acids. CDR1 and CDR2 from the germline V gene are SGHKS and YYEKEE (reference sequence). With V trimmed by 2 bases and J by 4 bases, 8 bases remained unmatched. CDR3 coding DNA: TGTGCCAGCAGCTTAGTGGGCGGGAGGGGGCCAGATACGCAGTATTTT. Amino acid sequence: CASSLVGGRGPDTQYF.